Below are 21 T cell receptor beta chains sequenced from a single sample in a study of blood T cell repertoires in COVID-19. Clones were read by immunoSEQ multiplex PCR, and TCRdb kept only the in-frame ones, dropping some. The sample comprises roughly 190,000 clones, about 88% of which are singletons, and 5% to 7.5% rests with the top ten. The sequencing sample was made of peripheral blood. These TCRs come from a woman aged 40 to 49 who had recovered from COVID-19.

This clone was observed a single time. The V call is TRBV7-6, the J call TRBJ2-1; a possible D gene is TRBD2 (5 bases). Germline V gene sequence: CDR1 SGHVS, CDR2 FNYEAQ. The V and J ends lost 1 base and 8 bases respectively, with 15 bases between them. The CDR3 is made up of 15 amino acids. The CDR3 sequence is CASSLVASRIHEQFF. DNA for the CDR3: TGTGCCAGCAGCTTAGTGGCTAGCAGGATACATGAGCAGTTCTTC.

This rearrangement joins TRBV5-1 to TRBJ1-3; TRBD1 matches at 7 bases. There are 14 residues in the CDR3. The V and J ends lost 3 bases and 1 base, in that order; junction bases with no gene match: 1. The germline gives CDR1 SGHRS, CDR2 YFSETQ. The CDR3 here is CASSSGGSGNTIYF. The CDR3 DNA reads as TGCGCCAGCAGCTCAGGGGGTTCTGGAAACACCATATATTTT.

The gene calls are TRBV18 and TRBJ1-1; D is perhaps TRBD1 (6 bases). CDR3 size: 17 residues. Germline V gene data show CDR1 as KGHSH and CDR2 as LQKENI. Trimming took off 1 base at V and 1 base at J, with 16 bases between the two ends. CDR3 coding DNA: TGTGCCAGCTCACCACGGACAGATTTTGATGGGAACACTGAAGCTTTCTTT. Translated, it gives CASSPRTDFDGNTEAFF.

The chain links TRBV3-1 (or the pseudogene TRBV3-2) to TRBJ2-1, with 9 bases lining up with TRBD1. The CDR3 has 16 residues. The V gene's germline CDR1 is LGHDT and CDR2 YNNKEL (reference sequence). J lost 7 bases, V lost 4 bases, and 11 bases had no gene match. In DNA, the CDR3 is TGTGCCAGCAGCCGAGTACAGGGGGCGGGTTGGAATGAGCAGTTCTTC. This codes for CASSRVQGAGWNEQFF.

The rearrangement uses TRBV7-9 and TRBJ1-2; weak D call: TRBD1 (5 bases). The V end was cut by 1 base, the J end by 2 bases, with 11 bases between. The CDR3 sequence is 15 residues long. Per germline, CDR1 SEHNR and CDR2 FQNEAQ (reference sequence). The CDR3 reads CASSLGTGANYGYTF. The DNA for the CDR3 is TGTGCCAGCAGCTTAGGTACAGGAGCAAACTATGGCTACACCTTC.

The gene calls are TRBV18 and TRBJ2-3; D not certain. This CDR3 comprises 13 residues. Trimming took 0 bases from V and 1 from J, leaving 2 bases between them. Germline CDR1 KGHSH, CDR2 LQKENI. The CDR3 spells CASSPPGTDTQYF. For the CDR3, the DNA is TGTGCCAGCTCACCACCCGGCACAGATACGCAGTATTTT.

V and J are TRBV7-2 and TRBJ2-6; D is ambiguous. The length of the CDR3 is 13 residues. Germline CDR1 SGHTA, CDR2 FQGNSA. The germline V and J ends were trimmed by 4 bases and 4 bases, with 5 bases remaining between them. Here the CDR3 DNA reads TGTGCCAGCAGCTCCTCGGGGGCCAACGTCCTGACTTTC. It codes for CASSSSGANVLTF.

With regard to this clone: Other nucleotide sequences from this sample produce the same CDR3. The chain has TRBV2 and TRBJ1-5; unclear D gene. With 6 bases removed from V and 2 bases from J, the gap between germline ends came to 8 bases. Per the germline V gene, CDR1 is SNHLY and CDR2 is FYNNEI. The CDR3 spans 13 residues. The CDR3, as DNA: TGTGCCAGCAGCGAGGAGGGCAATCAGCCCCAGCATTTT. Translating it yields CASSEEGNQPQHF.

The V call is TRBV7-8, the J call TRBJ1-1, with D uncertain. Looked up from germline, CDR1 is SGHVS and CDR2 is FQNEAQ. Trimming stripped 5 bases from V and 1 base from J, with 11 bases between. There are 14 residues in the CDR3. The CDR3 loop reads CASSAREGNTEAFF. The DNA of the CDR3 is TGTGCCAGCAGCGCCCGTGAGGGGAACACTGAAGCTTTCTTT.

This sequence joins TRBV6-5 and TRBJ2-7; D perhaps matches TRBD2 (6 bases). V lost 4 bases and J 6 bases, leaving 22 bases between the germline ends. CDR1 and CDR2 from the germline V gene are MNHEY and SVGAGI. The CDR3 covers 16 residues. The CDR3 sequence is CASSSISSSGGSEQYF. CDR3 DNA: TGTGCCAGCAGTTCGATATCGTCTAGTGGAGGGAGCGAGCAGTACTTC.

The chain is built from TRBV9 and TRBJ2-3, with 7 bases fitting TRBD1. The CDR3 loop spans 16 amino acids. Germline assignment: CDR1 SGDLS and CDR2 YYNGEE. The J segment lost 2 bases and the V segment lost 0 bases, leaving 6 bases of the junction unmatched. CDR3: CASSVVGDRTTDTQYF. For the CDR3, the DNA is TGTGCCAGCAGCGTAGTAGGGGACAGAACCACAGATACGCAGTATTTT. The variable domain in full, completed from reference TRBV9 and TRBJ2-3, reads DSGVTQTPKHLITATGQRVTLRCSPRSGDLSVYWYQQSLDQGLQFLIQYYNGEERAKGNILERFSAQQFPDLHSELNLSSLELGDSALYFCASSVVGDRTTDTQYFGPGTRLTVL.

V and J are TRBV7-9 and TRBJ1-4; weak D call: TRBD1 (5 bases). Looked up from germline, CDR1 is SEHNR and CDR2 is FQNEAQ (reference sequence). The germline V and J ends were trimmed by 3 bases and 3 bases, with 14 bases remaining between them. This CDR3 region has 16 residues. The DNA for the CDR3 is TGTGCCAGCAGCTTGGGTCAGGGCGGTGCTAATGAAAAACTGTTTTTT. Translating it yields CASSLGQGGANEKLFF.

The J gene is TRBJ2-7, the V gene TRBV4-2; D call uncertain. The CDR3 consists of 16 residues. Germline CDR1 is LGHNA and CDR2 is YNFKEQ. V was cut by 2 bases and J by 0 bases, with 14 bases left in between. The CDR3 reads CASSQSILGHSYEQYF. In DNA form, the CDR3 reads TGTGCCAGCAGCCAATCGATTCTAGGCCACTCCTACGAGCAGTACTTC.

This sequence joins TRBV5-4 and TRBJ2-5; 9 nucleotides agree with TRBD2. Germline loops: CDR1 SGHNT, CDR2 YYREEE (reference sequence). Unmatched junction bases numbered 9, after V lost 1 base and J lost 2 bases. The CDR3 length is 17 residues. The CDR3, as DNA: TGTGCCAGCAGCTTGTCGGGTGGCGGGAGGGCTCAAGAGACCCAGTACTTC. Translated, it gives CASSLSGGGRAQETQYF.

V and J are TRBV2 and TRBJ1-1; D perhaps matches TRBD1 (6 bases). V dropped 8 bases and J dropped 1 base, with 17 bases sitting between them. The germline V gene has CDR1 SNHLY and CDR2 FYNNEI. The CDR3 has 15 amino acids. CDR3 loop: CASLKGGGRNTEAFF. CDR3 sequence (DNA): TGTGCCAGCTTAAAAGGGGGGGGAAGGAACACTGAAGCTTTCTTT.

This chain uses TRBV19 with TRBJ1-2; 7 bases fit TRBD1. J gave up 2 bases and V 6 bases, and 15 bases lay outside the gene matches. Germline V gene sequence: CDR1 LNHDA, CDR2 SQIVND (reference sequence). The CDR3 runs 17 residues. The chain's CDR3 is CASRSKSHRDSNYGYTF. The DNA of the CDR3 is TGTGCCAGTAGGTCCAAGAGCCACCGGGACAGCAACTATGGCTACACCTTC.

The rearrangement uses TRBV7-9 and TRBJ1-5; the D is unclear. Trimming removed 3 bases from V and 5 bases from J, with 5 bases in between. The length of the CDR3 is 12 residues. Per germline, CDR1 SEHNR and CDR2 FQNEAQ (reference sequence). DNA of the CDR3: TGTGCCAGCAGCTTGAACTATCAGCCCCAGCATTTT. Translated, it gives CASSLNYQPQHF. Drawing the rest from reference TRBV7-9 and TRBJ1-5, the complete variable domain is DTGVSQNPRHKITKRGQNVTFRCDPISEHNRLYWYRQTLGQGPEFLTYFQNEAQLEKSRLLSDRFSAERPKGSFSTLEIQRTEQGDSAMYLCASSLNYQPQHFGDGTRLSIL.

In its sample, this clone was seen once. The DNA for the CDR3 is TGTGCCAGCAGCGTAGGCAGGGTCGGGGAGCTGTTTTTT. This translates into CASSVGRVGELFF. The chain has TRBV9 and TRBJ2-2; maybe TRBD1 (5 bases). This CDR3 contains 13 residues. The V end lost 0 bases, the J end lost 7 bases, and 7 bases lay between the germline ends. Looked up from germline, CDR1 is SGDLS and CDR2 is YYNGEE.

V is TRBV18 and J is TRBJ2-1; D ambiguous. This CDR3 region has 14 residues. Germline CDR1 reads KGHSH; CDR2 reads LQKENI. V dropped 4 bases and J dropped 0 bases, with 7 bases sitting between them. The DNA for the CDR3 is TGTGCCAGCTCACTCGTCAGCTCCTACAATGAGCAGTTCTTC. The encoded protein is CASSLVSSYNEQFF.

In DNA form, the CDR3 reads TGTGCCAGCATCCGTCAACTAGCGGGAGAGACCCAGTACTTC. Translated, it gives CASIRQLAGETQYF. The chain combines TRBV13 with TRBJ2-5, with TRBD2 matching 9 bases. The germline V gene encodes CDR1 PRHDT and CDR2 FYEKMQ (reference sequence). This CDR3 has 14 amino acids. Trimming at V came to 7 bases and at J to 4 bases, leaving 7 bases not matched to a gene. The entire variable domain, with the rest obtained from reference TRBV13 and TRBJ2-5, is as follows: AAGVIQSPRHLIKEKRETATLKCYPIPRHDTVYWYQQGPGQDPQFLISFYEKMQSDKGSIPDRFSAQQFSDYHSELNMSSLELGDSALYFCASIRQLAGETQYFGPGTRLLVL.

The chain joins TRBV10-3 to TRBJ2-7, with 9 bases that match TRBD1. This CDR3 is built from 16 residues. Trimming took 3 bases from V and 4 from J; bases not matched to a gene: 10. Germline values: CDR1 ENHRY, CDR2 SYGVKD. The CDR3 here is CAISDAGTGLLYEQYF. In DNA, the CDR3 is TGTGCCATCAGTGACGCCGGGACAGGGTTATTATACGAGCAGTACTTC.